This TCR beta chain was identified during a study of cytomegalovirus exposure and HLA in healthy donors. Study findings and constraints: Reports showed the classifier diagnosing cytomegalovirus status with high specificity and sensitivity. Researchers catalogued some 160 TCR beta chains as cytomegalovirus-associated.

This CDR3 contains 13 residues. Trimming removed 4 bases from V and 1 base from J, with 7 bases in between. Germline V gene sequence: CDR1 ENHRY, CDR2 SYGVKD. TCRdb keeps only in-frame clones here, not all; method: immunoSEQ multiplex PCR. The sample shows roughly 60,000 clones, 92% of them seen only once. With regard to this clone: Its antigen is undetermined.

The chain combines TRBV10-3 with TRBJ1-1; D not resolved. The origin of this receptor is a woman aged 18-29 years in good health and CMV-seronegative. Sequenced material: PBMCs. CDR3 sequence reads: CAISGEKNTEAFF. DNA of the CDR3: TGTGCCATCAGTGGAGAGAAGAACACTGAAGCTTTCTTT.